One sample yielded the 9 T cell receptor beta chains listed below, sequenced in a study of blood T cell repertoires in COVID-19. Assay used: immunoSEQ multiplex PCR; TCRdb lists only in-frame clones, some missing. This table has roughly 150,000 clones, 85% appearing once. The sequenced sample was peripheral blood. The receptor set was obtained from a woman aged 55 to 70 with COVID-19, enrolled during active disease.

This chain uses TRBV6-1 with TRBJ2-7; D ambiguous. The CDR3 consists of 11 residues. CDR1 is MNHNS and CDR2 is SASEGT in the germline V gene. V lost 0 bases to trimming and J lost 6 bases, with 3 bases between them. The CDR3 region has the DNA TGTGCCAGCAGTGAAGCCTCCGAGCAGTACGTC. Protein sequence: CASSEASEQYV.

CDR3 DNA: TGTGCTAGTGGTTTGTTCCCAGAACGGGGTCCAGATACGCAGTATTTT. It is translated as CASGLFPERGPDTQYF. The V gene is TRBV12-5, the J gene TRBJ2-3; tentatively, D is TRBD2 (5 bases). Between the trimmed V and J ends, which lost 2 bases and 4 bases, there was a span of 16 bases. The germline V gene has CDR1 LGHNT and CDR2 FRNRAP. This CDR3 comprises 16 residues.

This clone has a single count. The J gene is TRBJ1-4, the V gene TRBV7-9; the D gene is possibly TRBD1 (5 bases). CDR3 length: 16 amino acids. The V gene's germline CDR1 is SEHNR and CDR2 FQNEAQ (reference sequence). V shed 5 bases and J shed 7 bases, with 20 bases lying between them. The DNA of the CDR3 is TGTGCCAGCAGCCCTCGGGGGGGGGACTCCCCTGAAAAACTGTTTTTT. It encodes CASSPRGGDSPEKLFF.

The rearrangement uses TRBV5-1 and TRBJ1-6, with a possible D match to TRBD1 (5 bases). V was shortened by 4 bases and J by 7 bases, with 27 bases between the two germline ends. The CDR3 has 19 amino acids. Germline lookup yields CDR1 SGHRS and CDR2 YFSETQ. CDR3 DNA: TGCGCCAGCAGCCGAGCGACTTCCCATCCTCAGGGAGGGAATTCACCCCTCCACTTT. Encoded protein: CASSRATSHPQGGNSPLHF. The whole variable domain, filled in from reference TRBV5-1 and TRBJ1-6, reads KAGVTQTPRYLIKTRGQQVTLSCSPISGHRSVSWYQQTPGQGLQFLFEYFSETQRNKGNFPGRFSGRQFSNSRSEMNVSTLELGDSALYLCASSRATSHPQGGNSPLHFGNGTRLTVT.

The rearrangement uses TRBV14 and TRBJ1-4; 9 nucleotides match TRBD1. The germline V gene encodes CDR1 SGHDN and CDR2 FVKESK. V gave up 4 bases and J gave up 8 bases; unmatched junction bases: 8. The CDR3 has 15 amino acids. In DNA form, the CDR3 reads TGTGCCAGCAGCCGTTTAGGGACAGGGCTGGAAAAACTGTTTTTT. Amino acids: CASSRLGTGLEKLFF.

V is TRBV5-5 and J is TRBJ1-1, with TRBD1 matching 7 bases. After removal of 6 bases from V and 1 base from J, the junction contained 6 bases not matched to a gene. Germline loops: CDR1 SGHKS, CDR2 YYEKEE (reference sequence). This CDR3 is 14 amino acids long. CDR3 sequence reads: CASKRGQQNTEAFF. In DNA form, the CDR3 reads TGTGCCAGCAAAAGGGGACAGCAGAACACTGAAGCTTTCTTT.

This clone has only one observation. The rearrangement links TRBV6-1 to TRBJ1-6; D not resolved. Germline CDR1 and CDR2: MNHNS and SASEGT. This CDR3 contains 15 residues. V lost 1 base, J lost 9 bases, and 13 bases lay in between. The CDR3 sequence: CASSEVLAGSSPLHF. Written as DNA, the CDR3 is TGTGCCAGCAGTGAAGTTTTAGCGGGGAGTTCACCCCTCCACTTT.

V gene TRBV12-3 or TRBV12-4 combines with J gene TRBJ2-7; TRBD2 might be the D (5 bases). The CDR3 covers 12 residues. Trimming left V 1 base short and J 7 bases short, with 8 bases between. DNA for the CDR3: TGTGCCAGCAGTTTAGTTCGGGGAGAGCAGTACTTC. It specifies CASSLVRGEQYF.

The J gene is TRBJ1-6, the V gene TRBV6-7, with TRBD1 as a possible D gene (6 bases). TRBV6-7 belongs to the ORF category, with a function that is uncertain. Trimming cost V 0 bases and J 7 bases, with 13 bases left between them. This CDR3 is built from 16 residues. This chain's CDR3 is CASSYSLGQKNSPLHF. The CDR3 DNA is TGTGCCAGCAGTTACTCCCTAGGACAGAAGAATTCACCCCTCCACTTT.